This T cell receptor (beta chain) is from a study of blood T cell repertoires in COVID-19. Germline V CDR1 and CDR2: SGHTA, FQGNSA. V was cut by 0 bases and J by 6 bases, with 8 bases left in between. There are 13 residues in the CDR3. The data were produced by immunoSEQ multiplex PCR, yet TCRdb's version contains in-frame clones alone and is incomplete. The table has approximately 200,000 clones, 88% seen once. This clone has just one count. The source of this sequence is a woman between 55 and 75 years old with acute or convalescent COVID-19. The chain combines TRBV7-2 with TRBJ1-1, with D perhaps TRBD1 (6 bases). Material: peripheral blood. The CDR3 nucleotides are TGTGCCAGCAGCTTAGCAGGGGGTGCTGAAGCTTTCTTT. Protein: CASSLAGGAEAFF.